This T cell receptor (beta chain) appears in the sequencing data of a study of cytotoxic CD8 clonotypes in ibrutinib-treated CLL. Looked up from germline, CDR1 is MNHEY and CDR2 is SVGAGI. This CDR3 region has 14 residues. The germline V and J ends were trimmed by 1 base and 3 bases, with 9 bases remaining between them. Libraries were prepared by immunoSEQ multiplex PCR; TCRdb keeps only in-frame clonotypes and omits some of them. Altogether some 200,000 clones are present, more than 75% being singletons, with the ten largest covering about 10%. The input for sequencing was PBMCs, taken after 12 months of ibrutinib treatment. The chain employs TRBV6-5 and TRBJ2-5, with a weak D call TRBD1 (5 bases). The clonotype was recovered from a human donor with chronic lymphocytic leukemia. Here the CDR3 DNA reads TGTGCCAGCAGTTACTGGACGACAGAAGAGACCCAGTACTTC. This codes for CASSYWTTEETQYF.